Detailed here is one T cell receptor (beta chain). Its specificity is unknown. The read falls 3 residues short of the CDR3 end, and the missing part is taken from the germline J gene. This CDR3 is 16 amino acids long. Germline V gives CDR1 PRHDT, CDR2 FYEKMQ (reference sequence). Trimming pared 3 bases from V and 2 bases from J, leaving 15 bases between. The method was immunoSEQ multiplex PCR; TCRdb's version includes in-frame clones alone and lacks a portion of them. The sample has 25,000 to 35,000 clones, and its top ten clones hold under 25%. This record belongs to a study of T cells in women clearing cervical HPV infection. Study-level points and caveats: TRBV6-7 abundance was lower in cases than controls (around 0.1% versus 0.15%). CIN3+ cases had significantly higher TCR richness than controls; evenness did not differ.

The source of this sequence is a woman aged 18-70 years with a cervical HPV16 infection that either progressed to CIN3+ or cleared (not recorded which). This chain links TRBV13 with TRBJ2-3; D is unresolved. The source material was blood buffy coat. CDR3 sequence reads: CASSFRLSRSTDTQYF. Partial CDR3 DNA: TGTGCCAGCAGCTTTCGTCTGTCGCGGTCCACAGATACG. The whole variable domain, remainder taken from reference TRBV13 and TRBJ2-3, is AAGVIQSPRHLIKEKRETATLKCYPIPRHDTVYWYQQGPGQDPQFLISFYEKMQSDKGSIPDRFSAQQFSDYHSELNMSSLELGDSALYFCASSFRLSRSTDTQYFGPGTRLTVL.